This record covers a single TCR beta chain. Its antigen is not yet known. Base qualities are not recorded, but no much larger clone differs from it by a single base. This sample was included in a study of STAT5B mutations in CD4+ large granular lymphocyte leukemia (dated by TCRdb to 2021 to 2024). Some background on the complete study: Among the healthy controls, the CDR3 'QG' motif was associated with a particular HLA allele. The TCRbeta repertoires of CD4+ T-cell large granular lymphocyte leukemia patients were compared with the TCRbeta repertoires of healthy blood donors. Flow cytometry performed on FACSCanto II or FACSVerse showed that the purified fractions had more than 95% purity among lymphocytes.

Overall study outcomes, separate from this receptor: Greater clonality appeared to be present in CD4-sorted patient repertoires than in healthy CD4+ repertoires, and the difference was retained after the putative leukemic clones were removed. The main leukemic clonotypes were found to be private to each patient, although around 24% of the main leukemic clonotypes were detected at low frequency in the non-leukemic repertoires of other patients. Enrichment of TRBV06-family usage was observed among the top patient clones (8/27) relative to healthy controls (2/35). Data were not HLA-matched; higher clonality in CD4+ versus CD8+ T-LGLL could reflect the relatively small sample size.

TCRbeta rearrangements were sequenced from genomic DNA using the immunoSEQ assay at survey resolution. In the original analysis: In the TCR sequencing data, the lowest productive clonotype frequency that could be detected was 2.59 x 10-5. Only productive TCRbeta rearrangements, meaning sequences that were complete and in-frame, were kept for the analyses. Clonality for each sample was calculated as Simpson clonality in the immunoSEQ Analyzer version 3.0. Based on frequency, clones were grouped as very rare, small, medium, large (1-20%) or hyperexpanded (>20%). Generation probabilities were estimated with OLGA 1.2.3, V-gene circos plots were made with VDJtools, specificities were searched in VDJdb, and CDR3 motifs were identified with GLIPH. TCRdb holds this immuneACCESS table with in-frame rearrangements only. Some clones are missing; in checked studies, unresolved V genes explain under half, and the rest has no known cause. Clonal size and the V and J genes are those of that table, whereas D and trimming came from the DNA. This sample comprises over 20,000 clones, 81% of them detected only once. More than 0.25% of the sample goes to the ten largest clones.

A distance of 13 bases separates the germline ends of V and J, which lose 4 bases and 3 bases respectively. The CDR3 runs 14 residues from the cysteine to the phenylalanine. The only DNA kept is the CDR3, 42 bases in frame from the first base. CDR1 and CDR2, per the germline V gene, are SGHAT and FQNNGV. The healthy control group was made up of fewer than 40 blood donors, and the Finnish Red Cross blood service supplied their buffy coats. All TCR-sequenced material derived from peripheral blood: patient blood samples and healthy donor buffy coats. Peripheral blood mononuclear cells were isolated by Ficoll-Hypaque gradient centrifugation. Magnetic purification was used to isolate CD4+ cells from the buffy coats of the healthy controls. The Gentra Puregene Cell and Tissue kit was used for genomic DNA extraction, and quantification was performed on a Qubit 2.0 fluorometer.

The origin of this receptor is a human donor in good health. The chain is made from TRBV11-2 and TRBJ2-7, with the D segment identity uncertain. The sample comprised CD4+ T cells from blood buffy coats. The DNA sequence is as follows: TGTGCCAGCAGCTGCGGTCGGGCTTGCTACGAGCAGTACTTC. Translated, it gives CASSCGRACYEQYF.